The clone carrying this TCR beta chain was found many times. Its antigen remains unidentified. The data originate from a study of T cell clonality in common variable immunodeficiency. Overall study findings and caveats: Reportedly, TCR beta sequences from common variable immunodeficiency showed fewer deletions and N-nucleotide insertions.

Aged about 8 to 64 years, CVID subjects averaged about 42 years old. Patients and controls were mostly of Caucasian heritage. All CVID subjects were on immunoglobulin replacement for at least one year. CVID and control samples used equivalent genomic DNA input. Produced via immunoSEQ multiplex PCR; TCRdb's table is partial and in-frame only. The specimen has over 15,000 clones, none found just once. The TCR originated in a human donor with common variable immunodeficiency. Sequencing was carried out using peripheral blood mononuclear cells.

CDR3: CASSYLEGINYGYTF. The CDR3 bases that were read are TGTGCCAGCAGCTATTTGGAGGGGATCAACTATGGC. The chain carries TRBV5-4 and TRBJ1-2, with a tentative D call TRBD1 (5 bases). The read ends 3 residues shy of where the CDR3 ends; the end is completed using the germline J gene. CDR1 is SGHNT, CDR2 YYREEE, per germline (reference sequence). The CDR3 totals 15 residues. V was pared by 3 bases and J by 2 bases, with 14 bases between. Full variable domain (missing parts from reference TRBV5-4 and TRBJ1-2): ETGVTQSPTHLIKTRGQQVTLRCSSQSGHNTVSWYQQALGQGPQFIFQYYREEENGRGNFPPRFSGLQFPNYSSELNVNALELDDSALYLCASSYLEGINYGYTFGSGTRLTVV.